This T cell receptor (beta chain) was identified in a study of post-analysis software for immune sequencing data. Trimming shortened V by 2 bases and J by 4 bases, and 24 bases separated the two germline ends. The CDR3 has 20 residues. Germline V gene data show CDR1 as MNHEY and CDR2 as SVGAGI. This clonotype was picked up a small number of times. The target antigen is unknown. Incorporated into the TCR beta cDNA libraries were unique molecular identifiers, which served to reduce PCR and sequencing biases. Each batch of roughly 1 to 11 million T cells produced 500,000 to 600,000 cDNA molecules. TCRdb recomputed calls from the PCR reads with MiXCR, one row per CDR3 protein. The sample has about 380,000 distinct CDR3 sequences, less than 40% seen once; the top ten hold over 10%. Study results and caveats: Significantly decreased normalized Chao1 diversity was recorded for multiple sclerosis patients relative to controls. The F measure placed samples prepared in the same batch into strongly shared clusters. TRBV segments more frequent in patients than in controls numbered a few and included TRBV5-6, TRBV5-1 and TRBV20-1.

The clonotype was recovered from a girl between 10 and 17 years old with multiple sclerosis. Sample: blood. J is TRBJ1-6 and V is TRBV6-5, with D tentatively TRBD1 (5 bases). The CDR3 DNA reads as TGTGCCAGCAGTTACCGTCGCGCCTATCTAGGGACTGATTATAATTCACCCCTCCACTTT. Its translation is CASSYRRAYLGTDYNSPLHF.